The 3 T cell receptor beta chains below were found in one sample sequenced in a study of T cell changes during pregnancy in multiple sclerosis. Measured with immunoSEQ multiplex PCR; TCRdb has only the in-frame clones, and not every one. The table lists about 40,000 clones, roughly 91% of them singletons. The source material was CD8+ T cells from peripheral blood mononuclear cells, sampled before pregnancy. These receptors came from a female donor with multiple sclerosis, enrolled in a pregnancy study.

This chain connects TRBV19 to TRBJ2-5; possible D gene TRBD2, 7 bases. The CDR3 has 16 amino acids. Per the germline V gene, CDR1 is LNHDA and CDR2 is SQIVND (reference sequence). Trimming took 3 bases from V and 1 from J, leaving 15 bases between them. The CDR3 DNA is TGTGCCAGTAGTATGATGGGAGGGACACTCCAAGAGACCCAGTACTTC. It translates to CASSMMGGTLQETQYF.

The chain links TRBV6-6 to TRBJ2-7, with TRBD2 identical over 10 bases. V gave up 4 bases and J gave up 2 bases; unmatched junction bases: 2. Germline V CDR1 and CDR2: MNHNY, SVGAGI (reference sequence). The CDR3 sequence is 14 residues long. This chain's CDR3 is CASSSGLATYEQYF. The CDR3 region has the DNA TGTGCCAGCAGTTCGGGACTAGCGACCTACGAGCAGTACTTC.

This clone was seen once. V gene TRBV9 combines with J gene TRBJ1-1, with no clear D. This CDR3 comprises 15 residues. The germline CDR1 and CDR2 sequences are SGDLS and YYNGEE. V was clipped by 4 bases and J by 8 bases, with 21 bases between them. CDR3 in DNA: TGTGCCAGCAGCCCTACCCCGACAAAAACGTTGGAAGCTTTCTTT. It yields the protein CASSPTPTKTLEAFF.